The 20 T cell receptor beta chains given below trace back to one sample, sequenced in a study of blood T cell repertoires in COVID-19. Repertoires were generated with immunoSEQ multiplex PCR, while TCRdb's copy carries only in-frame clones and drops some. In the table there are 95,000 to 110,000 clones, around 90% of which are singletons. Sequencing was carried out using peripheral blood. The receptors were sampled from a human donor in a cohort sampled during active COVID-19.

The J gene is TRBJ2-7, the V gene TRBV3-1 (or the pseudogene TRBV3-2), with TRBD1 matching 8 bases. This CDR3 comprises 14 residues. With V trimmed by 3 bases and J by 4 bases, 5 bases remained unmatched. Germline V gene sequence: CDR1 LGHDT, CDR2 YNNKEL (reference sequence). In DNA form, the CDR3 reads TGTGCCAGCAGCCACGTCGACAGGGGTTACGAGCAGTACTTC. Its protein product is CASSHVDRGYEQYF.

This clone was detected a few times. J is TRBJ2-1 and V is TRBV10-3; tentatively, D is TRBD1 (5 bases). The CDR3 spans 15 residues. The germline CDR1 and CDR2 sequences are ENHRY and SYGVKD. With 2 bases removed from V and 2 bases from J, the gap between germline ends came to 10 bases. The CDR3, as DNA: TGTGCCATCAGTGAGGTGGGGCCCACCTACAATGAGCAGTTCTTC. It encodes CAISEVGPTYNEQFF.

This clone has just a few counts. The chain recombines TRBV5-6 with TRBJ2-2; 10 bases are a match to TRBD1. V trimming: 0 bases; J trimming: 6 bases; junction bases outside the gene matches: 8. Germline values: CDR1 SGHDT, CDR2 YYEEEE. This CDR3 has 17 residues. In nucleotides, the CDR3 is TGTGCCAGCAGCTTGGTTCGACAGGGGGCGCAGCCCGGGGAGCTGTTTTTT. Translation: CASSLVRQGAQPGELFF.

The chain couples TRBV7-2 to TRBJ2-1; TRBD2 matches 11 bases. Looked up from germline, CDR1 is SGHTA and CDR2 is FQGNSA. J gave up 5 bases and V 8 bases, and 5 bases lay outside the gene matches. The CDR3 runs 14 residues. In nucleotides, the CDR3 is TGTGCCAGCCAGACTAGCGGGGCCCACAATGAGCAGTTCTTC. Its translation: CASQTSGAHNEQFF.

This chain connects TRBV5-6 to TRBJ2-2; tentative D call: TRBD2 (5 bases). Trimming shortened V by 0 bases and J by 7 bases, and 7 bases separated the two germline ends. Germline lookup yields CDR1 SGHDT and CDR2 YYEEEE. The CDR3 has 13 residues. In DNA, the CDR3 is TGTGCCAGCAGCTTGGGAGGGTACGGGGAGCTGTTTTTT. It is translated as CASSLGGYGELFF.

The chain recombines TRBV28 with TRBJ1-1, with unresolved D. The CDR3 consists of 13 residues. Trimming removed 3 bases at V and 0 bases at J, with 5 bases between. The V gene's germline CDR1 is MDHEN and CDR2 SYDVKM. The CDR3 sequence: CASSLSLNTEAFF. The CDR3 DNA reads TGTGCCAGCAGTTTGTCCTTGAACACTGAAGCTTTCTTT.

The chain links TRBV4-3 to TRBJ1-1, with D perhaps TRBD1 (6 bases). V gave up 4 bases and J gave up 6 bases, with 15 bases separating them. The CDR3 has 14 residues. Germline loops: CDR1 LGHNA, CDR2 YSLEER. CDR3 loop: CASSLLARGAEAFF. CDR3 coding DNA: TGCGCCAGCAGCCTCCTAGCCAGGGGAGCTGAAGCTTTCTTT.

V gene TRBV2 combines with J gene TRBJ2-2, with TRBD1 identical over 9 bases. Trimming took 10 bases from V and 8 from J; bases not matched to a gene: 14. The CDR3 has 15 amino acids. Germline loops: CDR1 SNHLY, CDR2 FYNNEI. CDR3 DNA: TGTGCCATCTTAAACCGGGACAGGGATTCTGGGGAGCTGTTTTTT. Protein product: CAILNRDRDSGELFF.

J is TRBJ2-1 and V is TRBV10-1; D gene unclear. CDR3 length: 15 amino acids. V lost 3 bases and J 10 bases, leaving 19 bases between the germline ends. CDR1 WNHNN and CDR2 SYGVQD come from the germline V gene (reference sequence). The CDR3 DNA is TGCGCCAGCAGTGACCCGGTCGCGGCAAGTTCAGAGCAGTTCTTC. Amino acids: CASSDPVAASSEQFF.

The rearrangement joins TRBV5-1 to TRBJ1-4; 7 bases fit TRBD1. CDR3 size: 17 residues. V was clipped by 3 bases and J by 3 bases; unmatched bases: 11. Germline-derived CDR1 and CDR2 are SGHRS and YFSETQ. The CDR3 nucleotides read TGCGCCAGCAGCTACCCGACAGGGATCGGGGCTAATGAAAAACTGTTTTTT. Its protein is CASSYPTGIGANEKLFF. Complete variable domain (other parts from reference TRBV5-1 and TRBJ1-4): KAGVTQTPRYLIKTRGQQVTLSCSPISGHRSVSWYQQTPGQGLQFLFEYFSETQRNKGNFPGRFSGRQFSNSRSEMNVSTLELGDSALYLCASSYPTGIGANEKLFFGSGTQLSVL.

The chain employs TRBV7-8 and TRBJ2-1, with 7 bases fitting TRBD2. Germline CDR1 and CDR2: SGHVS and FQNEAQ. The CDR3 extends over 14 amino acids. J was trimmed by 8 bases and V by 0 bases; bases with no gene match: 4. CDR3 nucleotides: TGTGCCAGCAGCTTAGCGAGCGGGGTGGATGAGCAGTTCTTC. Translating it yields CASSLASGVDEQFF.

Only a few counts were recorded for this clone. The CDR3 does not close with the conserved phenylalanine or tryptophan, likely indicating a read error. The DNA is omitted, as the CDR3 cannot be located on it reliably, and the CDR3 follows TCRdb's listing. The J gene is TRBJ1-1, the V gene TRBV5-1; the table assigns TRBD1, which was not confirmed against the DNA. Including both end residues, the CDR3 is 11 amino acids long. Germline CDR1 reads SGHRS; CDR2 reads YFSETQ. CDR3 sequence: CASTQPLTAPG.

CDR3 nucleotides: TGTGCCAGCAGTTTATGGAGGATCGGTGAAGGAGGACACACTGAAGCTTTCTTT. Protein product: CASSLWRIGEGGHTEAFF. V gene TRBV27 combines with J gene TRBJ1-1; D unclear. Germline lookup yields CDR1 MNHEY and CDR2 SMNVEV (reference sequence). Trimming removed 1 base from V and 3 bases from J, with 21 bases in between. The CDR3 covers 18 residues.

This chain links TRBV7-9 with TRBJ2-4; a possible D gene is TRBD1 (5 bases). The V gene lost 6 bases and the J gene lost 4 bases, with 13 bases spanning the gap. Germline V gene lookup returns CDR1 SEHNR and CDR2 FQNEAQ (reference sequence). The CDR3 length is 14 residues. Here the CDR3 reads CASSIGVGKNIQYF. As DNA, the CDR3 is TGTGCCAGCAGTATAGGGGTGGGAAAAAACATTCAGTACTTC.

Here the CDR3 DNA reads TGTGCCAGCACTTCGGGACTAGCGATAGCCGGGGAGCTGTTTTTT. Translating it yields CASTSGLAIAGELFF. This chain uses TRBV6-5 with TRBJ2-2; 10 positions match TRBD2. The CDR3 extends over 15 amino acids. With 7 bases clipped from V and 6 bases from J, the junction kept 8 bases outside the gene matches. CDR1 is MNHEY, CDR2 SVGAGI, per germline.

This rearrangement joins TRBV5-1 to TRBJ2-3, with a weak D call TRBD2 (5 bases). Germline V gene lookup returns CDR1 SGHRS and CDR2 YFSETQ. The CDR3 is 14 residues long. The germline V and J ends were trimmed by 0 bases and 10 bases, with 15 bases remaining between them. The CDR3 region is CASSLERTTNPQYF. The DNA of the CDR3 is TGCGCCAGCAGCTTGGAGCGGACCACGAACCCGCAGTATTTT.

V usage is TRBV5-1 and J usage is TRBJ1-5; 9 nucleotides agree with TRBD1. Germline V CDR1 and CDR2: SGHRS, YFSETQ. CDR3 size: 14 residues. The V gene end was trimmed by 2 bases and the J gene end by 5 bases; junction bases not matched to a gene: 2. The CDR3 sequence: CASSFTGGDQPQHF. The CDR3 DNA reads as TGCGCCAGCAGCTTTACAGGGGGCGATCAGCCCCAGCATTTT.

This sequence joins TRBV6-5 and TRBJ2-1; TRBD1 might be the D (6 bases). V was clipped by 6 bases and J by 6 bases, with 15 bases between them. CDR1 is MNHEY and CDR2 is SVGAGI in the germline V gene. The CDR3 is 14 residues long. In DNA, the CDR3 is TGTGCCAGCAGGCCCACAGGGTCCCCCAATGAGCAGTTCTTC. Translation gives CASRPTGSPNEQFF.

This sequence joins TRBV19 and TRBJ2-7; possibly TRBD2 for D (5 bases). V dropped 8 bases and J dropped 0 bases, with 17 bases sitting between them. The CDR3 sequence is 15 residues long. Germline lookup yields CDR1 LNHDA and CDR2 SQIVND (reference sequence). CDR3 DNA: TGTGCCAGTGCGGGTGGGCTAGAAAGCTCCTACGAGCAGTACTTC. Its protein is CASAGGLESSYEQYF. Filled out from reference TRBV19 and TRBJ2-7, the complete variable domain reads DGGITQSPKYLFRKEGQNVTLSCEQNLNHDAMYWYRQDPGQGLRLIYYSQIVNDFQKGDIAEGYSVSREKKESFPLTVTSAQKNPTAFYLCASAGGLESSYEQYFGPGTRLTVT.

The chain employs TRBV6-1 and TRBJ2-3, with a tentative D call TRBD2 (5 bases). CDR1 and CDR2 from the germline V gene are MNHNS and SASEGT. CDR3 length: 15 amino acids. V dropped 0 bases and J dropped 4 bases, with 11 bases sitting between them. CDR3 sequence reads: CASSEASVLADTQYF. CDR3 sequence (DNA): TGTGCCAGCAGTGAAGCTAGCGTTTTGGCAGATACGCAGTATTTT.